This T cell receptor (beta chain) was sequenced in a study of CD8+ T cells in alopecia areata (dated by TCRdb to the late 2010s). A note on the overall study: The treated patients took part in an open-label pilot trial in which moderate-to-severe alopecia areata was treated with oral tofacitinib at 5 to 10 mg twice daily. Patients received tofacitinib for 6 to 18 months and were then followed off drug for 6 months to check for delayed response and recurrence. Disease severity in treated patients was measured with the SALT score, which quantifies the percentage of affected scalp surface area. In both human patients and the C3H/HeJ mouse model, the study applied high-throughput TCRbeta sequencing to look at T cell clonal expansion in alopecia areata. On the human side, TCRbeta sequencing was run on scalp tissue and on sorted CD4+ and CD8+ peripheral blood T cells from healthy controls and from alopecia areata patients with either patchy or totalis/universalis disease. Biopsies were taken from tofacitinib-treated patients at baseline and again at 4 and 24 weeks into treatment, and several of those patients also had a later scalp biopsy. Scalp clonality was compared among normal scalp (n=4), patchy alopecia areata scalp (n=8), and alopecia totalis/universalis scalp (n=8). RNA was obtained with the PAXgene miRNA kit for fixed scalp, the miRNeasy kit for PBMCs, and the RNeasy kit for mouse skin. TCRbeta CDR3 regions were amplified by immunoSEQ multiplex PCR with 35 Vbeta forward and 13 Jbeta reverse primers. General study outcomes and caveats: Tofacitinib significantly lowered scalp clonality and the number of expanded CD8+ clones among the top 100 scalp clones. Resident alphabeta T cells in normal human skin are also sequenced, complicating scalp TCR repertoire analysis, unlike mouse skin dominated by gammadelta T cells. During tofacitinib treatment, many expanded lesional clones stuck around in both scalp and blood, and this persistence may partly explain why relapse happens after treatment is stopped. Compared with mice, TCR sequences shared between patients were less clear, possibly partly because of HLA diversity across the patient population. Because the treated cohort was small and had just a single nonresponder, larger studies are needed to establish links between baseline CD8+ expansion and response. Compared with normal scalp, lesional scalp had higher clonality and more expanded CD8+ clones, particularly in alopecia totalis/universalis, a pattern that suggests antigenic drive.

Library construction relied on the immunoSEQ multiplex PCR assay. To provide template for TCR sequencing, every sample had RNA extracted and reverse transcribed into cDNA. SuperScript III was used to make first-strand cDNA, primed with a 2:1 mix of oligo-dT and random hexamers. A synthetic immune receptor repertoire was used to assess amplification bias, and residual bias was removed computationally. The paper's data handling went like this. Raw reads were preprocessed to remove errors, and CDR3 was defined by IMGT conventions from the conserved cysteine to phenylalanine. To get clonality, Shannon entropy was normalized by log2 of the number of productive unique TCRs and the result was subtracted from 1. Scalp TCRbeta sequences were cross-referenced with sorted blood CD4 and CD8 repertoires so that the CD4 or CD8 identity of scalp clones could be inferred. This immuneACCESS table, as held by TCRdb, lists in-frame sequences with V and J called but not all clones. Of the missing ones, under half trace to an unresolved V gene in checked studies; the others have no known cause. For V, J and clone size, that table is used; D and trimming come from the DNA. The sample table contains 95,000 to 150,000 clones; only one count was recorded for approximately 53% of them. The top ten clones comprise 0.45% to 0.5% of the sample.

The germline V gene gives CDR1 as SQVTM and CDR2 as ANQGSEA. The CDR3 sequence holds 10 residues, the cysteine and phenylalanine included. Only the CDR3 part of the read is kept: 30 bases, read in frame from the first base. Relative to germline, V is 7 bases shorter and J is 6 bases shorter, with 9 bases between their ends. Explained via the paper, the time point label denotes: around 4 weeks on oral tofacitinib. In light of the paper, this sample's treatment or condition label describes: oral pan-JAK inhibitor, 5-10 mg twice daily. From alopecia areata patients, peripheral blood was collected along with lesional scalp punch biopsies. After PBMCs were isolated by density centrifugation and stained for CD3, CD4 and CD8, a FACSAria was used to sort CD4+ and CD8+ T cells. Comment on this clone: Its cognate antigen has yet to be identified. Base qualities are missing; no much larger clone stands one base away.

The clonotype was recovered from a human donor with alopecia areata. This chain joins TRBV29-1 to TRBJ1-1, and possibly TRBD1, on 6 matching bases. The sample here was CD4+ T cells sorted from blood, taken at week 4, from a patient treated with tofacitinib. The DNA reads TGCAGCGCCCGACAGGCTGAAGCTTTCTTT. The resulting protein is CSARQAEAFF.